A single sample is the source of the 27 T cell receptor beta chains below, sequenced in a study of neurological immune-mediated disorders. MiXCR, applied by TCRdb to the 5' RACE reads, yields one record per CDR3 protein. Among tens of thousands of distinct CDR3 sequences listed, roughly 3.8% were seen once. The material sequenced was PBMCs. Receptors originate from a man aged 30-40 years with multiple sclerosis.

This clonotype was found many times. V usage is TRBV5-1 and J usage is TRBJ2-5; D gene uncertain. Germline CDR1 reads SGHRS; CDR2 reads YFSETQ. V was pared by 4 bases and J by 1 base, with 5 bases between. This CDR3 is 12 amino acids long. CDR3 region: CASSNGQETQYF. The CDR3 DNA reads TGCGCCAGCAGCAACGGCCAAGAGACCCAGTACTTC.

This clonotype was seen at least ten times. The CDR3 here is CASSFRGTDTQYF. In DNA, the CDR3 is TGTGCCAGCAGCTTCAGGGGAACAGATACGCAGTATTTT. The chain couples TRBV5-6 to TRBJ2-3; TRBD1 is a possible D gene (6 bases). The CDR3 covers 13 residues. The germline V and J ends were trimmed by 2 bases and 3 bases, with 7 bases remaining between them. Germline CDR1 is SGHDT and CDR2 is YYEEEE.

The chain couples TRBV7-2 to TRBJ1-2, with TRBD1 as a possible D gene (6 bases). Per germline, CDR1 SGHTA and CDR2 FQGNSA. The CDR3 length is 14 residues. V shed 3 bases and J shed 8 bases, with 16 bases lying between them. The DNA of the CDR3 is TGTGCCAGCAGCTTTCCGAATCCGGGACACGGCTACACCTTC. Translated, it gives CASSFPNPGHGYTF.

This clonotype has a count of ten or more. The chain is built from TRBV4-3 and TRBJ1-4, with a possible D match to TRBD1 (6 bases). CDR1 is LGHNA and CDR2 is YSLEER in the germline V gene. This CDR3 is built from 15 residues. Trimming pared 5 bases from V and 3 bases from J, leaving 13 bases between. CDR3 sequence reads: CASSEVTGPNEKLFF. CDR3 coding DNA: TGCGCCAGCAGCGAAGTGACAGGTCCTAATGAAAAACTGTTTTTT.

This clonotype was counted only a few times. The V call is TRBV5-1, the J call TRBJ2-4; 9 bases are a match to TRBD2. Germline-derived CDR1 and CDR2 are SGHRS and YFSETQ. The CDR3 runs 15 residues. The V and J ends lost 4 bases and 8 bases, in that order; junction bases with no gene match: 10. CDR3 in DNA: TGCGCCAGCAGCCCGGCGGGGGGGCGAACGTACATTCAGTACTTC. This sequence encodes CASSPAGGRTYIQYF. The full variable domain, completed using reference TRBV5-1 and TRBJ2-4, is KAGVTQTPRYLIKTRGQQVTLSCSPISGHRSVSWYQQTPGQGLQFLFEYFSETQRNKGNFPGRFSGRQFSNSRSEMNVSTLELGDSALYLCASSPAGGRTYIQYFGAGTRLSVL.

This clonotype was recorded at least ten times. This chain uses TRBV4-1 with TRBJ1-6; TRBD1 matches at 8 bases. V was clipped by 3 bases and J by 7 bases; unmatched bases: 5. The CDR3 has 15 residues. Germline lookup yields CDR1 MGHRA and CDR2 YSYEKL. CDR3 protein: CASSQPDRDNSPLHF. The DNA of the CDR3 is TGCGCCAGCAGCCAGCCGGACAGGGACAATTCACCCCTCCACTTT.

This clonotype was counted at least ten times. DNA for the CDR3: TGTGCCAGCATCCCGGGACAGGGGGTGAACAATGAGCAGTTCTTC. Its translation: CASIPGQGVNNEQFF. The rearrangement joins TRBV6-5 to TRBJ2-1, with 11 bases lining up with TRBD1. Germline CDR1 reads MNHEY; CDR2 reads SVGAGI. V dropped 7 bases and J dropped 5; count of bases not matched to a gene: 7. The CDR3 totals 15 residues.

In this sample, this clonotype turned up many times. The chain has TRBV10-2 and TRBJ2-7; D remains unclear. This CDR3 comprises 15 residues. In germline, CDR1 is WSHSY, CDR2 SAAADI. The V end lost 7 bases, the J end lost 0 bases, and 16 bases lay between the germline ends. The CDR3 loop reads CASTSLTSNSYEQYF. DNA of the CDR3: TGCGCCAGCACCTCCCTTACATCTAACTCCTACGAGCAGTACTTC.

This clonotype was counted at least ten times. The chain combines TRBV5-1 with TRBJ1-2; unclear D gene. Germline lookup yields CDR1 SGHRS and CDR2 YFSETQ. There are 14 residues in the CDR3. V was cut by 0 bases and J by 7 bases, with 13 bases left in between. CDR3: CASSLGPLNGGYTF. CDR3 in DNA: TGCGCCAGCAGCTTGGGACCCTTGAACGGTGGCTACACCTTC.

This clonotype occurred many times. The V gene is TRBV28, the J gene TRBJ1-1, with D tentatively TRBD1 (6 bases). V lost 3 bases and J lost 11, with 22 bases in between. Germline CDR1 and CDR2: MDHEN and SYDVKM. The CDR3 is 15 amino acids. The DNA of the CDR3 is TGTGCCAGCAGTTTGCCTAACAGGGAAGTTACTGGGGCTTTCTTT. Residues: CASSLPNREVTGAFF.

The rearrangement joins TRBV5-1 to TRBJ1-4, with D perhaps TRBD1 (5 bases). CDR1 and CDR2 (germline): SGHRS, YFSETQ. The CDR3 length is 14 residues. The V end was cut by 2 bases, the J end by 7 bases, with 12 bases between. CDR3 region: CASSFRDFSEKLFF. The CDR3 nucleotides read TGCGCCAGCAGCTTCAGGGATTTCAGTGAAAAACTGTTTTTT.

This clonotype was recorded at least ten times. V gene TRBV24-1 combines with J gene TRBJ2-1; a weak D match, TRBD1 (5 bases). The V gene's germline CDR1 is KGHDR and CDR2 SFDVKD. V lost 2 bases, J lost 10 bases, and 11 bases lay in between. The CDR3 runs to 13 residues. The CDR3 sequence: CATSDSGYGEQFF. CDR3 nucleotide sequence: TGTGCCACCAGTGATTCAGGGTATGGAGAGCAGTTCTTC.

This clonotype was picked up many times. The chain has TRBV5-1 and TRBJ2-2; D is unclear. Germline loops: CDR1 SGHRS, CDR2 YFSETQ. Trimming pared 2 bases from V and 0 bases from J, leaving 11 bases between. The CDR3 runs 16 residues. The CDR3 coding sequence is TGCGCCAGCAGCTTCGAAAACATTCCGAACACCGGGGAGCTGTTTTTT. Protein sequence: CASSFENIPNTGELFF.

In this sample, this clonotype turned up many times. The J gene is TRBJ1-1, the V gene TRBV7-2, with D possibly matching TRBD1 (5 bases). The CDR3 consists of 14 residues. The V and J ends lost 5 bases and 4 bases respectively, with 14 bases between them. The germline gives CDR1 SGHTA, CDR2 FQGNSA. CDR3 region: CASSARQRGTEAFF. DNA for the CDR3: TGTGCCAGCAGCGCCCGACAGAGGGGCACTGAAGCTTTCTTT.

At least ten counts were recorded for this clonotype. CDR3 coding DNA: TGTGCCAGCAGTACCCGGACTAGCGGGGGAACCTACAATGAGCAGTTCTTC. This gives the protein CASSTRTSGGTYNEQFF. The rearrangement uses TRBV6-1 and TRBJ2-1, with 13 bases identical to TRBD2. J lost 2 bases, V lost 5 bases, and 6 bases had no gene match. This CDR3 spans 17 amino acids. Germline V gene data show CDR1 as MNHNS and CDR2 as SASEGT.

Comments on this clonotype: A much more abundant neighbour one base away suggests this may be a read error. V gene TRBV10-3 combines with J gene TRBJ2-1; 9 positions match TRBD1. There are 14 residues in the CDR3. Germline V gene sequence: CDR1 ENHRY, CDR2 SYGVKD. This chain's CDR3 is CAISGQGKDNEKFF. Written as DNA, the CDR3 is TGTGCCATCAGCGGACAGGGGAAGGACAATGAGAAGTTCTTC.

This clonotype occurred many times. CDR3 nucleotides: TGTGCCAGCAGCGTAGCCGGGGGCAACTACGAGCAGTACTTC. Amino acids: CASSVAGGNYEQYF. The genes are TRBV9 and TRBJ2-7; D is possibly TRBD1 or TRBD2 (6 bases each). Per the germline V gene, CDR1 is SGDLS and CDR2 is YYNGEE. The CDR3 consists of 14 residues. Trimming cost V 0 bases and J 3 bases, with 10 bases left between them.

Regarding this clonotype: Sequence at one end of the junction differs from germline and may be a read error. The chain links TRBV12-3 or TRBV12-4 to TRBJ1-6; D is ambiguous. The CDR3 is made up of 12 amino acids. The CDR3 DNA sequence: TGTGCCAGCAGCCCCCCGTTTTCACCCCTCAACTTT. Its translation is CASSPPFSPLNF.

This clonotype has a count of ten or more. The rearrangement uses TRBV12-3 or TRBV12-4 and TRBJ2-5; maybe TRBD1 (6 bases). V was trimmed by 5 bases and J by 9 bases, leaving 13 bases between them. This CDR3 has 12 residues. The CDR3 region has the DNA TGTGCCAGCAGTAAGGACAGCGAGGCCCAGTACTTC. As protein: CASSKDSEAQYF.

This clonotype has a count of ten or more. V is TRBV20-1 and J is TRBJ2-5; D remains unclear. Trimming took off 1 base at V and 1 base at J, with 7 bases between the two ends. Germline V CDR1 and CDR2: DFQATT, SNEGSKA (reference sequence). The CDR3 loop spans 13 amino acids. CDR3 loop: CSARAAAQETQYF. The CDR3 DNA is TGCAGTGCTAGAGCCGCAGCCCAAGAGACCCAGTACTTC.

This clonotype was observed at least ten times. The V gene is TRBV5-1, the J gene TRBJ2-3; 10 nucleotides line up with TRBD2. Germline V lookup: CDR1 SGHRS, CDR2 YFSETQ. V lost 4 bases, J lost 1 base, and 3 bases stayed unmatched. The CDR3 runs to 15 residues. The CDR3 protein is CASSDGTSGTDTQYF. CDR3 nucleotide sequence: TGCGCCAGCAGCGATGGGACTAGCGGCACAGATACGCAGTATTTT. The full variable domain, its missing parts supplied by reference TRBV5-1 and TRBJ2-3, is KAGVTQTPRYLIKTRGQQVTLSCSPISGHRSVSWYQQTPGQGLQFLFEYFSETQRNKGNFPGRFSGRQFSNSRSEMNVSTLELGDSALYLCASSDGTSGTDTQYFGPGTRLTVL.

In this sample, this clonotype turned up many times. J is TRBJ2-1 and V is TRBV5-1; 9 bases line up with TRBD2. This CDR3 has 15 amino acids. Germline CDR1 and CDR2: SGHRS and YFSETQ. Germline trimming cut 0 bases from V and 4 bases from J; bases unmatched to any gene: 2. The CDR3 DNA sequence: TGCGCCAGCAGCTTGGGGGCGGGGGGGTACAATGAGCAGTTCTTC. Protein sequence: CASSLGAGGYNEQFF. The variable domain in full, with the rest retrieved from reference TRBV5-1 and TRBJ2-1, is KAGVTQTPRYLIKTRGQQVTLSCSPISGHRSVSWYQQTPGQGLQFLFEYFSETQRNKGNFPGRFSGRQFSNSRSEMNVSTLELGDSALYLCASSLGAGGYNEQFFGPGTRLTVL.

There are many counts of this clonotype. This chain connects TRBV3-1 to TRBJ1-2; 8 positions agree with TRBD1. The CDR3 contains 14 residues. CDR1 and CDR2 from the germline V gene are LGHDT and YNNKEL (reference sequence). J gave up 5 bases and V 1 base, and 3 bases lay outside the gene matches. CDR3 protein: CASSQGQGAYGYTF. The CDR3 coding sequence is TGTGCCAGCAGCCAAGGGCAGGGGGCGTATGGCTACACCTTC.

The chain joins TRBV5-1 to TRBJ1-1; TRBD1 aligns across 7 bases. V lost 6 bases, J lost 1 base, and 6 bases stayed unmatched. Germline V CDR1 and CDR2: SGHRS, YFSETQ. The CDR3 is 14 amino acids. CDR3 sequence: CASTDPGGNTEAFF. In DNA, the CDR3 is TGCGCCAGCACAGACCCAGGGGGGAACACTGAAGCTTTCTTT.

In its sample, this clonotype was seen a few times. The V gene is TRBV5-1, the J gene TRBJ2-1, with 10 bases fitting TRBD2. The germline V gene encodes CDR1 SGHRS and CDR2 YFSETQ. Germline trimming cut 2 bases from V and 10 bases from J; bases unmatched to any gene: 9. The CDR3 runs 15 residues. The CDR3 is CASSFQRGGAGEQFF. The CDR3, as DNA: TGCGCCAGCAGCTTCCAGCGGGGGGGCGCAGGGGAGCAGTTCTTC.

This clonotype appeared a few times. Given a much more abundant clone one base away, this may be a read error. The gene calls are TRBV12-3 or TRBV12-4 and TRBJ2-7; D is tentatively TRBD1 or TRBD2 (6 bases each). Trimming took off 3 bases at V and 2 bases at J, with 8 bases between the two ends. The CDR3 is 13 residues long. For the CDR3, the DNA is TGTGCCAGCAGTTTGGGGGGCCCCTACGAGCAGTACTTC. It specifies CASSLGGPYEQYF.

In this sample, this clonotype turned up many times. The chain carries TRBV5-1 and TRBJ1-4, with TRBD1 as a possible D gene (5 bases). Trimming removed 4 bases at V and 8 bases at J, with 18 bases between. The CDR3 is made up of 15 amino acids. From germline, CDR1 is SGHRS and CDR2 YFSETQ. The CDR3 is CASSPGGGDREKLFF. CDR3 in DNA: TGCGCCAGCAGCCCTGGAGGAGGGGATAGGGAAAAACTGTTTTTT.